The next 10 T cell receptor beta chains were all read from a single sample in a study of CD8 T cells in ankylosing spondylitis. Study results and limitations: A TCR beta motif of seven or eight highly homologous variants appeared characteristic of ankylosing spondylitis blood.

TCRdb fed the 5' RACE reads into MiXCR, producing one record per CDR3 protein. Found here are 400,000 or so distinct CDR3 sequences, about 25% of them singletons; the top ten hold about 0.9%. The antigens of these receptors remain unknown. Source material: blood, either unsorted or a sorted T cell fraction (not recorded which). Receptor source: a male donor with ankylosing spondylitis.

Ten or more counts support this clonotype. V usage is TRBV12-3 or TRBV12-4 and J usage is TRBJ2-2; tentative D call: TRBD2 (5 bases). The length of the CDR3 is 13 residues. V shed 6 bases and J shed 5 bases, with 10 bases lying between them. The CDR3: CASSPRGTGELFF. CDR3 coding DNA: TGTGCCAGCAGCCCTCGGGGAACCGGGGAGCTGTTTTTT.

The rearrangement joins TRBV9 to TRBJ2-5; weak D call: TRBD1 (7 bases). Germline V gives CDR1 SGDLS, CDR2 YYNGEE. Between the trimmed V and J ends, which lost 0 bases and 4 bases, there was a span of 19 bases. CDR3 length: 17 amino acids. CDR3 residues: CASSVARAGGGAETQYF. The CDR3 nucleotides read TGTGCCAGCAGCGTAGCTCGGGCAGGGGGAGGTGCAGAGACCCAGTACTTC.

The chain is built from TRBV2 and TRBJ1-2; D remains unclear. Trimming shortened V by 7 bases and J by 4 bases, and 13 bases separated the two germline ends. The germline CDR1 and CDR2 sequences are SNHLY and FYNNEI. This CDR3 is built from 13 residues. CDR3 in DNA: TGTGCCAGCACCACTGAAGGTGGCTATGGCTACACCTTC. It specifies CASTTEGGYGYTF. Variable domain in full (rest from reference TRBV2 and TRBJ1-2): EPEVTQTPSHQVTQMGQEVILRCVPISNHLYFYWYRQILGQKVEFLVSFYNNEISEKSEIFDDQFSVERPDGSNFTLKIRSTKLEDSAMYFCASTTEGGYGYTFGSGTRLTVV.

This clonotype was counted a few times. The chain carries TRBV20-1 and TRBJ1-1, with D perhaps TRBD1 (5 bases). Germline CDR1 reads DFQATT; CDR2 reads SNEGSKA (reference sequence). This CDR3 is built from 14 residues. Trimming took 3 bases from V and 5 from J, leaving 16 bases between them. The CDR3 coding sequence is TGCAGTGCTAGGTTCCCTTTGAGGGGTACTGAAGCTTTCTTT. Protein: CSARFPLRGTEAFF.

The chain is built from TRBV20-1 and TRBJ2-1; no clear D. Germline CDR1 is DFQATT and CDR2 is SNEGSKA (reference sequence). CDR3 length: 16 amino acids. Between the trimmed V and J ends, which lost 0 bases and 0 bases, there was a span of 12 bases. CDR3 amino acids: CSARDRKLSSYNEQFF. In nucleotides, the CDR3 is TGCAGTGCTAGAGATAGAAAACTCAGCTCCTACAATGAGCAGTTCTTC.

The V and J genes are TRBV11-3 and TRBJ2-1, with TRBD1 matching 8 bases. The V segment lost 6 bases and the J segment 2 bases; nucleotides outside the gene matches: 6. CDR1 and CDR2 (germline): SGHNT, YENEEA. The CDR3 is 15 amino acids. The CDR3 here is CASSQQGGTYNEQFF. DNA of the CDR3: TGTGCCAGCAGTCAACAGGGGGGAACCTACAATGAGCAGTTCTTC.

The V gene is TRBV2, the J gene TRBJ1-6; weak D call: TRBD1 (6 bases). The CDR3 sequence is 14 residues long. In germline, CDR1 is SNHLY, CDR2 FYNNEI. Trimming took 7 bases from V and 8 from J, leaving 15 bases between them. Here the CDR3 reads CASTQQGQDSPLHF. The CDR3, as DNA: TGTGCCAGCACCCAGCAGGGGCAGGATTCACCCCTCCACTTT.

This clonotype was counted between two and nine times. This chain uses TRBV5-1 with TRBJ1-1; 7 bases are a match to TRBD1. Germline trimming cut 4 bases from V and 5 bases from J; bases unmatched to any gene: 11. CDR1 and CDR2 (germline): SGHRS, YFSETQ. The CDR3 consists of 15 residues. The CDR3 sequence: CASSRGTEQGTEAFF. The CDR3, as DNA: TGCGCCAGCAGCCGTGGGACAGAACAGGGAACTGAAGCTTTCTTT.

The V and J genes are TRBV10-3 and TRBJ2-7; D gene uncertain. This CDR3 region has 12 residues. The germline V and J ends were trimmed by 3 bases and 3 bases, with 6 bases remaining between them. Germline CDR1 is ENHRY and CDR2 is SYGVKD. The CDR3 sequence: CAISDPDYEQYV. For the CDR3, the DNA is TGTGCCATCAGTGACCCGGACTACGAGCAGTACGTC.

This chain joins TRBV7-2 and TRBJ2-1; the match to TRBD1 covers 7 bases. This CDR3 is built from 14 residues. V was clipped by 7 bases and J by 3 bases; unmatched bases: 6. Germline assignment: CDR1 SGHTA and CDR2 FQGNSA. CDR3 region: CASTSGTVYNEQFF. In DNA, the CDR3 is TGTGCCAGCACTTCCGGGACAGTCTACAATGAGCAGTTCTTC.